This T cell receptor (beta chain) is drawn from a study of Ad26.COV2.S vaccination and SARS-CoV-2 variants. Germline CDR1 is ENHRY and CDR2 is SYGVKD. J was trimmed by 2 bases and V by 8 bases; bases with no gene match: 1. This CDR3 has 12 residues. Clones were read by immunoSEQ multiplex PCR, and TCRdb kept only the in-frame ones, dropping some. The table shows about 680,000 clones, with 89% occurring only once. Treatment indicated: 15 to 20 received Ad26.COV2.S at low or high dose, single or two shots; about five received placebo; per-sample allocation not given. Specimen acquisition occurred on day 63 following the initial vaccine or placebo injection.

The starting material was peripheral blood, obtained in a trial of Ad26.COV2.S vaccine versus placebo. The origin of this receptor is a person aged 18-60 years who received the Ad26.COV2.S COVID-19 vaccine or a placebo. The chain employs TRBV10-3 and TRBJ2-3; 7 bases fit TRBD2. In nucleotides, the CDR3 is TGTGCCATCGCGGGAGACACAGATACGCAGTATTTT. Translation: CAIAGDTDTQYF.